These T cell receptor beta chains were read from a single sample in a study of blood T cell repertoires in COVID-19. TCRdb's table, derived via immunoSEQ multiplex PCR, lists solely in-frame clones and lacks some. The sample carries 70,000 to 80,000 clones, approximately 88% recorded once. The sequenced material came from peripheral blood. Receptors originate from a human donor in a cohort sampled during active COVID-19. Both conserved end residues are part of each CDR3. The D gene is left open where the match is weak. Not all rows give a size; the values are once, few, many and, for expanded clones, a class.

v_call: TRBV30
d_call: NA
j_call: TRBJ2-2
clone_size: NA
cdr3_aa: CARRQASGTGELFF
cdr3_nt: TGTGCCCGTCGACAGGCTAGCGGCACCGGGGAGCTGTTTTTT

v_call: TRBV6-5
d_call: NA
j_call: TRBJ1-5
clone_size: NA
cdr3_aa: CASSLDINQPQHF
cdr3_nt: TGTGCCAGCAGTTTGGACATCAATCAGCCCCAGCATTTT

v_call: TRBV28
d_call: NA
j_call: TRBJ2-1
clone_size: medium-sized
cdr3_aa: CASTFLPGQSLSYNEQFF
cdr3_nt: TGTGCCAGCACCTTCCTCCCCGGACAGAGCCTCTCCTACAATGAGCAGTTCTTC

v_call: TRBV11-2
d_call: TRBD2
j_call: TRBJ2-5
clone_size: NA
cdr3_aa: CASSELAGQETQYF
cdr3_nt: TGTGCCAGCAGCGAACTAGCGGGGCAAGAGACCCAGTACTTC

v_call: TRBV5-1
d_call: NA
j_call: TRBJ1-1
clone_size: NA
cdr3_aa: CASSPTVGQEKEAFF
cdr3_nt: TGCGCCAGCAGCCCGACGGTCGGACAAGAAAAGGAAGCTTTCTTT

v_call: TRBV28
d_call: TRBD2
j_call: TRBJ2-4
clone_size: few
cdr3_aa: CAITGLAENIQYF
cdr3_nt: TGTGCCATTACGGGACTAGCGGAAAACATTCAGTACTTC

v_call: TRBV2
d_call: TRBD2
j_call: TRBJ2-2
clone_size: NA
cdr3_aa: CASRQLAGVNTGELFF
cdr3_nt: TGTGCCAGCAGACAACTAGCGGGGGTTAACACCGGGGAGCTGTTTTTT

v_call: TRBV7-6
d_call: NA
j_call: TRBJ2-5
clone_size: NA
cdr3_aa: CASSFVSETQYF
cdr3_nt: TGTGCCAGCAGCTTCGTAAGCGAGACCCAGTACTTC

v_call: TRBV15
d_call: TRBD2
j_call: TRBJ2-7
clone_size: NA
cdr3_aa: CATSRHTGGRSYEQYF
cdr3_nt: TGTGCCACCAGCAGACATACGGGGGGACGCTCCTACGAGCAGTACTTC

v_call: TRBV30
d_call: NA
j_call: TRBJ1-1
clone_size: NA
cdr3_aa: CAWSPTREAFF
cdr3_nt: TGTGCCTGGAGCCCAACGAGGGAAGCTTTCTTT

v_call: TRBV15
d_call: TRBD2
j_call: TRBJ2-3
clone_size: NA
cdr3_aa: CATSRGPASGRSWSTDTQYF
cdr3_nt: TGTGCCACCAGCAGAGGCCCGGCTAGCGGGAGGAGTTGGAGCACAGATACGCAGTATTTT

v_call: TRBV30
d_call: NA
j_call: TRBJ1-1
clone_size: NA
cdr3_aa: CAWGSGGPEAFF
cdr3_nt: TGTGCCTGGGGGTCGGGGGGCCCTGAAGCTTTCTTT

v_call: TRBV6-5
d_call: NA
j_call: TRBJ2-1
clone_size: NA
cdr3_aa: CAHSAGPRYNEQFF
cdr3_nt: TGTGCCCATTCTGCGGGACCCCGCTACAATGAGCAGTTCTTC

v_call: TRBV3-1/TRBV3-2
d_call: TRBD1
j_call: TRBJ2-7
clone_size: NA
cdr3_aa: CASSPTGTYEQYF
cdr3_nt: TGTGCCAGCAGCCCGACAGGGACCTACGAGCAGTACTTC

v_call: TRBV3-1/TRBV3-2
d_call: TRBD2
j_call: TRBJ2-2
clone_size: NA
cdr3_aa: CASSLLAGSNTGELFF
cdr3_nt: TGTGCCAGCAGCCTTCTAGCGGGATCGAACACCGGGGAGCTGTTTTTT

v_call: TRBV5-1
d_call: NA
j_call: TRBJ2-1
clone_size: NA
cdr3_aa: CASSSSSSYNEQFF
cdr3_nt: TGCGCCAGCAGCTCTAGCAGCTCCTACAATGAGCAGTTCTTC

v_call: TRBV5-1
d_call: TRBD1
j_call: TRBJ1-2
clone_size: NA
cdr3_aa: CASSPGDRGNLGYTF
cdr3_nt: TGCGCCAGCAGCCCCGGGGACAGGGGGAATCTGGGCTACACCTTC

v_call: TRBV4-2
d_call: NA
j_call: TRBJ1-1
clone_size: NA
cdr3_aa: CASSLDRLSNTEAFF
cdr3_nt: TGTGCCAGCAGCCTTGACCGACTCTCGAACACTGAAGCTTTCTTT

v_call: TRBV5-1
d_call: TRBD2
j_call: TRBJ2-1
clone_size: NA
cdr3_aa: CASSATSGSYNEQFF
cdr3_nt: TGCGCCAGCAGCGCGACTAGCGGCTCCTACAATGAGCAGTTCTTC

v_call: TRBV5-1
d_call: TRBD2
j_call: TRBJ2-7
clone_size: NA
cdr3_aa: CASSLGLAGGQKYF
cdr3_nt: TGCGCCAGCAGCTTGGGTTTAGCGGGGGGGCAAAAGTACTTC

v_call: TRBV4-2
d_call: NA
j_call: TRBJ2-1
clone_size: few
cdr3_aa: CASSQPGSSYNEQFF
cdr3_nt: TGTGCCAGCAGCCAACCCGGGAGCTCCTACAATGAGCAGTTCTTC

v_call: TRBV24-1
d_call: NA
j_call: TRBJ1-5
clone_size: once
cdr3_aa: CATSDRGAYSNQPQHF
cdr3_nt: TGTGCCACCAGTGACAGAGGAGCATATAGCAATCAGCCCCAGCATTTT

v_call: TRBV3-1/TRBV3-2
d_call: NA
j_call: TRBJ1-5
clone_size: NA
cdr3_aa: CASSQFGDQPQHF
cdr3_nt: TGTGCCAGCAGCCAATTCGGGGATCAGCCCCAGCATTTT

v_call: TRBV28
d_call: NA
j_call: TRBJ1-2
clone_size: NA
cdr3_aa: CASRITGTGGTYGYTF
cdr3_nt: TGTGCCAGCAGAATCACCGGGACGGGGGGAACTTATGGCTACACCTTC

v_call: TRBV6-5
d_call: NA
j_call: TRBJ1-5
clone_size: NA
cdr3_aa: CATHPTGSNQPQHF
cdr3_nt: TGTGCCACCCATCCGACAGGCAGCAATCAGCCCCAGCATTTT

v_call: TRBV2
d_call: NA
j_call: TRBJ2-7
clone_size: few
cdr3_aa: CASSVGQRHAEQYF
cdr3_nt: TGTGCCAGCAGCGTCGGACAGCGCCACGCCGAGCAGTACTTC

v_call: TRBV29-1
d_call: NA
j_call: TRBJ1-4
clone_size: NA
cdr3_aa: CSVGSAGNEKLFF
cdr3_nt: TGCAGCGTTGGGTCGGCGGGGAATGAAAAACTGTTTTTT

v_call: TRBV5-1
d_call: TRBD2
j_call: TRBJ2-3
clone_size: NA
cdr3_aa: CASSLTSGILTDTQYF
cdr3_nt: TGCGCCAGCAGCCTGACTAGCGGGATATTAACAGATACGCAGTATTTT

v_call: TRBV18
d_call: NA
j_call: TRBJ1-5
clone_size: NA
cdr3_aa: CASSETGYQPQHF
cdr3_nt: TGTGCCAGCTCCGAGACAGGATATCAGCCCCAGCATTTT

v_call: TRBV18
d_call: NA
j_call: TRBJ1-5
clone_size: NA
cdr3_aa: CASSPTISEYSNQPQHF
cdr3_nt: TGTGCCAGCTCACCTACGATCTCGGAGTATAGCAATCAGCCCCAGCATTTT

v_call: TRBV7-9
d_call: TRBD1
j_call: TRBJ2-1
clone_size: NA
cdr3_aa: CASSLSLTGEDEQFF
cdr3_nt: TGTGCCAGCAGCCTCTCATTGACAGGGGAGGATGAGCAGTTCTTC

v_call: TRBV25-1
d_call: TRBD1
j_call: TRBJ2-7
clone_size: NA
cdr3_aa: CASSEWSGGDEQYF
cdr3_nt: TGTGCCAGCAGTGAATGGTCAGGGGGCGACGAGCAGTACTTC

v_call: TRBV5-6
d_call: NA
j_call: TRBJ2-7
clone_size: NA
cdr3_aa: CASSWRGGVEQYF
cdr3_nt: TGTGCCAGCAGCTGGCGGGGTGGCGTCGAGCAGTACTTC

v_call: TRBV24-1
d_call: TRBD2
j_call: TRBJ2-6
clone_size: few
cdr3_aa: CATSEAGVDGANVLTF
cdr3_nt: TGTGCCACCAGTGAGGCGGGGGTGGACGGGGCCAACGTCCTGACTTTC

v_call: TRBV18
d_call: TRBD1
j_call: TRBJ1-2
clone_size: NA
cdr3_aa: CASPGTGDFGYTF
cdr3_nt: TGTGCCAGCCCCGGGACAGGGGATTTTGGCTACACCTTC

v_call: TRBV19
d_call: TRBD2
j_call: TRBJ2-6
clone_size: NA
cdr3_aa: CASSPRGLARGANVLTF
cdr3_nt: TGTGCCAGTAGTCCCCGGGGACTAGCGCGTGGGGCCAACGTCCTGACTTTC

v_call: TRBV5-1
d_call: NA
j_call: TRBJ1-3
clone_size: NA
cdr3_aa: CASAYGSSGNTIYF
cdr3_nt: TGCGCCAGCGCCTATGGGAGCTCTGGAAACACCATATATTTT

v_call: TRBV5-8
d_call: TRBD1
j_call: TRBJ1-1
clone_size: NA
cdr3_aa: CASSTSQGGGVGTEAFF
cdr3_nt: TGTGCCAGCAGCACATCACAGGGGGGAGGCGTCGGCACTGAAGCTTTCTTT

v_call: TRBV5-1
d_call: NA
j_call: TRBJ2-5
clone_size: NA
cdr3_aa: CASSPVGGRGETQYF
cdr3_nt: TGCGCCAGCAGCCCGGTGGGGGGACGAGGAGAGACCCAGTACTTC

v_call: TRBV19
d_call: NA
j_call: TRBJ1-1
clone_size: few
cdr3_aa: CAISGPLGRANTEAFF
cdr3_nt: TGTGCCATCTCTGGACCCCTGGGCAGGGCTAACACTGAAGCTTTCTTT

v_call: TRBV6-6
d_call: NA
j_call: TRBJ1-5
clone_size: NA
cdr3_aa: CASSYGGTALNQPQHF
cdr3_nt: TGTGCCAGCAGTTACGGCGGGACGGCCCTCAATCAGCCCCAGCATTTT

v_call: TRBV2
d_call: NA
j_call: TRBJ2-7
clone_size: once
cdr3_aa: CASSDDSTYEQYF
cdr3_nt: TGTGCCAGCAGTGACGACAGCACCTACGAGCAGTACTTC

v_call: TRBV3-1/TRBV3-2
d_call: TRBD1
j_call: TRBJ2-6
clone_size: NA
cdr3_aa: CASSPGTGNWGANVLTF
cdr3_nt: TGTGCCAGCAGCCCCGGGACAGGGAACTGGGGGGCCAACGTCCTGACTTTC

v_call: TRBV9
d_call: TRBD2
j_call: TRBJ2-7
clone_size: NA
cdr3_aa: CASNSGAGGEQYF
cdr3_nt: TGTGCCAGCAACTCAGGGGCGGGGGGCGAGCAGTACTTC

v_call: TRBV27
d_call: NA
j_call: TRBJ2-3
clone_size: NA
cdr3_aa: CASSLFVGGGMIDTQYF
cdr3_nt: TGTGCCAGCAGTTTATTCGTAGGGGGGGGAATGATAGATACGCAGTATTTT

v_call: TRBV5-6
d_call: NA
j_call: TRBJ1-2
clone_size: NA
cdr3_aa: CASSPGTNYGYTF
cdr3_nt: TGTGCCAGCAGCCCGGGAACTAACTATGGCTACACCTTC

v_call: TRBV18
d_call: TRBD1
j_call: TRBJ1-5
clone_size: NA
cdr3_aa: CASSLGTGNQPQHF
cdr3_nt: TGTGCCAGCTCACTTGGGACAGGCAATCAGCCCCAGCATTTT

v_call: TRBV2
d_call: TRBD2
j_call: TRBJ2-2
clone_size: few
cdr3_aa: CASSEAGGRTGELFF
cdr3_nt: TGTGCCAGCAGTGAAGCGGGGGGGAGGACCGGGGAGCTGTTTTTT

v_call: TRBV21-1
d_call: NA
j_call: TRBJ1-1
clone_size: NA
cdr3_aa: CASSKSVGGWDTEAFF
cdr3_nt: TGTGCCAGCAGCAAAAGTGTGGGGGGTTGGGACACTGAAGCTTTCTTT

v_call: TRBV5-1
d_call: TRBD1
j_call: TRBJ1-2
clone_size: NA
cdr3_aa: CASSLSGQLNYGYTF
cdr3_nt: TGCGCCAGCAGCTTGTCGGGACAGCTTAACTATGGCTACACCTTC

v_call: TRBV19
d_call: TRBD1
j_call: TRBJ1-1
clone_size: NA
cdr3_aa: CASSIERDRGEGEAFF
cdr3_nt: TGTGCCAGTAGTATAGAACGTGACAGGGGGGAAGGTGAAGCTTTCTTT

v_call: TRBV2
d_call: NA
j_call: TRBJ1-5
clone_size: few
cdr3_aa: CASSWGTSENQPQHF
cdr3_nt: TGTGCCAGCAGTTGGGGGACATCAGAGAATCAGCCCCAGCATTTT

v_call: TRBV5-1
d_call: TRBD2
j_call: TRBJ2-5
clone_size: NA
cdr3_aa: CASSLGAASGQETQYF
cdr3_nt: TGCGCCAGCAGCTTGGGTGCGGCTAGCGGGCAAGAGACCCAGTACTTC

v_call: TRBV28
d_call: TRBD1
j_call: TRBJ2-3
clone_size: few
cdr3_aa: CASSRTGIDTQYF
cdr3_nt: TGTGCCAGCAGCAGGACAGGGATAGATACGCAGTATTTT

v_call: TRBV2
d_call: NA
j_call: TRBJ1-6
clone_size: NA
cdr3_aa: CASSGGRAPYNSPLHF
cdr3_nt: TGTGCCAGCAGTGGTGGGCGGGCGCCCTATAATTCACCCCTCCACTTT

v_call: TRBV2
d_call: NA
j_call: TRBJ2-7
clone_size: NA
cdr3_aa: CASSEQGRYEQYF
cdr3_nt: TGTGCCAGCAGTGAACAGGGCAGGTACGAGCAGTACTTC

v_call: TRBV6-6
d_call: NA
j_call: TRBJ2-2
clone_size: NA
cdr3_aa: CASSQQGTGELFF
cdr3_nt: TGTGCCAGCAGTCAACAGGGCACCGGGGAGCTGTTTTTT

v_call: TRBV9
d_call: NA
j_call: TRBJ2-5
clone_size: few
cdr3_aa: CASSVGLDSAETQYF
cdr3_nt: TGTGCCAGCAGCGTAGGTCTGGACTCTGCGGAGACCCAGTACTTC

v_call: TRBV5-1
d_call: TRBD1
j_call: TRBJ2-7
clone_size: NA
cdr3_aa: CASRYSTGGNSYEQYF
cdr3_nt: TGCGCCAGCAGGTACTCGACAGGGGGCAACTCCTACGAGCAGTACTTC

v_call: TRBV5-1
d_call: TRBD2
j_call: TRBJ2-5
clone_size: NA
cdr3_aa: CASSLGSGGEETQYF
cdr3_nt: TGCGCCAGCAGCTTGGGAAGTGGGGGGGAAGAGACCCAGTACTTC